This T cell receptor (beta chain) appears in the sequencing data of a study of blood T cell repertoires in COVID-19. In the study overall: Donors in the United States, Italy and Spain gave samples during acute or convalescent COVID-19. Nucleic acid was either cDNA or gDNA, and it came from T cells, B-cell-depleted T cells, or PBMCs.

The Seattle patients, enrolled during active infection, were followed longitudinally. The germline V gene has CDR1 MNHEY and CDR2 SVGEGT. V was clipped by 2 bases and J by 0 bases, with 6 bases between them. This CDR3 contains 14 residues. Original data processing: Estimation of nucleated cell counts relied on the amplification of reference gene primers. TCRdb's table, derived via immunoSEQ multiplex PCR, lists solely in-frame clones and lacks some. V, J and clone size are taken as reported in that table, and D and trimming were inferred from the DNA itself. The sample consists of about 180,000 clones, roughly four fifths of them appearing once.

This clonotype originated in a woman in her 70s with COVID-19, enrolled during active disease. This chain uses TRBV6-2 or TRBV6-3 with TRBJ2-3; D call uncertain. Sequencing used peripheral blood. CDR3 in DNA: TGTGCCAGCAGTTACGTTAGCAGCACAGATACGCAGTATTTT. Translating gives CASSYVSSTDTQYF.